Presented here are 32 T cell receptor beta chains from one specimen sequenced in a study of regulatory T cells in long-lasting Graves disease. Specified time point: persistent/refractory GD, antithyroid drugs over 5 years with positive TRAb. RNA isolated from PBMCs was used to make the TCR library. In building TCR beta libraries, iRepertoire HTBI primers were used together with Arm-PCR of CDR3 regions. In TCRdb, the multiplex PCR reads were re-called with MiXCR into one record per CDR3 protein. The sample has about 470,000 distinct CDR3 sequences, 20% to 25% seen once; the top ten hold about 7.8%. The input for sequencing was peripheral blood mononuclear cells (PBMCs), taken when the disease was refractory, from a patient treated with antithyroid drugs. Receptor source: a female donor with Graves disease.

V is TRBV20-1 and J is TRBJ2-2; 8 bases are a match to TRBD2. CDR1 DFQATT and CDR2 SNEGSKA come from the germline V gene (reference sequence). V shed 5 bases and J 3 bases; nucleotides not matched to a gene: 14. The CDR3 length is 17 residues. The CDR3 here is CSARPPQAGEDTGELFF. The CDR3 nucleotides read TGCAGTGCTCGCCCCCCCCAAGCGGGAGAGGACACCGGGGAGCTGTTTTTT.

This clonotype was recorded a few times. In nucleotides, the CDR3 is TGCGCCAGCAGCCATTTTTGGAACACGGAAATGGGCTACACCTTC. Amino acid sequence: CASSHFWNTEMGYTF. The rearrangement joins TRBV4-1 to TRBJ1-2; no reliable D call. Deletions cut 3 bases from V and 8 bases from J, with 19 bases between. This CDR3 is built from 15 residues. The germline gives CDR1 MGHRA, CDR2 YSYEKL.

The sample holds many counts of this clonotype. This chain links TRBV10-3 with TRBJ2-7; D remains ambiguous. Germline lookup yields CDR1 ENHRY and CDR2 SYGVKD. CDR3 length equals 13 residues. Trimming took 2 bases from V and 1 from J, leaving 6 bases between them. CDR3 protein: CAISEGSSYEQYF. CDR3 DNA sequence: TGTGCCATCAGTGAGGGATCTTCCTACGAGCAGTACTTC.

In its sample, this clonotype was seen many times. V is TRBV2 and J is TRBJ2-7; 9 positions match TRBD2. Per germline, CDR1 SNHLY and CDR2 FYNNEI. CDR3 length: 16 amino acids. Unmatched junction bases numbered 8, after V lost 3 bases and J lost 2 bases. Written as DNA, the CDR3 is TGTGCCAGCAGTGATTATCCGGCGGGAGGGACCTACGAGCAGTACTTC. Translated: CASSDYPAGGTYEQYF.

This clonotype was seen repeatedly, ten times or more. CDR3 in amino acids: CASLYSSLFNRAYGYTF. The DNA of the CDR3 is TGTGCCAGCCTATACAGCAGTTTATTTAATCGGGCTTATGGCTACACCTTC. This chain links TRBV12-3 or TRBV12-4 with TRBJ1-2; D gene ambiguous. This CDR3 comprises 17 residues. V lost 8 bases and J 5 bases, leaving 27 bases between the germline ends.

At least ten counts were recorded for this clonotype. This chain connects TRBV28 to TRBJ1-5; D not certain. The length of the CDR3 is 14 residues. V dropped 2 bases and J dropped 4 bases, with 9 bases sitting between them. CDR1 MDHEN and CDR2 SYDVKM come from the germline V gene. CDR3 sequence: CASSLIGRNQPQHF. CDR3 in DNA: TGTGCCAGCAGTTTAATAGGCAGAAATCAGCCCCAGCATTTT.

The chain joins TRBV2 to TRBJ2-3; the match to TRBD2 covers 13 bases. In germline, CDR1 is SNHLY, CDR2 FYNNEI. The CDR3 contains 15 residues. Trimming removed 6 bases from V and 2 bases from J; junction bases left unmatched: 2. The DNA of the CDR3 is TGTGCCAGCAGGGGACTAGCGGGGTTCACAGATACGCAGTATTTT. Translation: CASRGLAGFTDTQYF. Together with reference TRBV2 and TRBJ2-3, the CDR3 gives the full variable domain: EPEVTQTPSHQVTQMGQEVILRCVPISNHLYFYWYRQILGQKVEFLVSFYNNEISEKSEIFDDQFSVERPDGSNFTLKIRSTKLEDSAMYFCASRGLAGFTDTQYFGPGTRLTVL.

V usage is TRBV20-1 and J usage is TRBJ2-1; TRBD2 aligns across 7 bases. This CDR3 region has 16 residues. After removal of 0 bases from V and 5 bases from J, the junction contained 10 bases not matched to a gene. Germline lookup yields CDR1 DFQATT and CDR2 SNEGSKA (reference sequence). Here the CDR3 reads CSARDTRLAENNEQFF. CDR3 sequence (DNA): TGCAGTGCTAGAGATACTAGGCTAGCGGAGAACAATGAGCAGTTCTTC.

The chain joins TRBV27 to TRBJ2-2; possible D gene TRBD1, 6 bases. V was shortened by 5 bases and J by 5 bases, with 15 bases between the two germline ends. Germline loops: CDR1 MNHEY, CDR2 SMNVEV (reference sequence). The CDR3 covers 15 residues. The CDR3 DNA reads TGTGCCAGCAGTCTCCTGCGACAGGCTACCGGGGAGCTGTTTTTT. It specifies CASSLLRQATGELFF.

This clonotype came up many times. The V and J genes are TRBV27 and TRBJ1-6; the D gene is possibly TRBD1 (5 bases). The CDR3 has 17 amino acids. CDR1 and CDR2 from the germline V gene are MNHEY and SMNVEV (reference sequence). V dropped 0 bases and J dropped 5 bases, with 14 bases sitting between them. CDR3 nucleotides: TGTGCCAGCAGTTTATCCGGTCTGACAGACGATAATTCACCCCTCCACTTT. Translating it yields CASSLSGLTDDNSPLHF.

The V and J genes are TRBV6-2 or TRBV6-3 and TRBJ2-1; the match to TRBD2 covers 12 bases. CDR3 length equals 15 residues. The germline V gene has CDR1 MNHEY and CDR2 SVGEGT. Trimming removed 7 bases from V and 4 bases from J; junction bases left unmatched: 5. Here the CDR3 reads CASNNLAGGYNEQFF. The CDR3 DNA follows: TGTGCCAGCAACAATCTAGCGGGAGGGTACAATGAGCAGTTCTTC.

The chain is built from TRBV28 and TRBJ1-5, with 12 bases lining up with TRBD1. The ends lost 1 base at V and 7 bases at J; junction bases unmatched: 5. The CDR3 extends over 16 amino acids. CDR1 is MDHEN and CDR2 is SYDVKM in the germline V gene. CDR3 in DNA: TGTGCCAGCAGTTTATCCGGGACAGGGGGCCAACAGCCCCAGCATTTT. It translates to CASSLSGTGGQQPQHF.

This clonotype was counted at least ten times. The V call is TRBV5-1, the J call TRBJ2-7; either TRBD1 or TRBD2 may supply D (6 bases each). The germline V and J ends were trimmed by 2 bases and 7 bases, with 19 bases remaining between them. Germline CDR1 reads SGHRS; CDR2 reads YFSETQ. The CDR3 contains 15 residues. The CDR3 DNA reads TGCGCCAGCAGCTTCGGGCTGGGGGCGCGGGAAGAGCAGTACTTC. It specifies CASSFGLGAREEQYF.

Remarks on this clonotype: One junction end does not reproduce the germline sequence, and a read error may be involved. The V and J genes are TRBV7-9 and TRBJ2-5; 7 nucleotides match TRBD1. The CDR3 is made up of 14 amino acids. Germline V CDR1 and CDR2: SEHNR, FQNEAQ (reference sequence). CDR3 residues: CASSFSGGFETQYF. CDR3 in DNA: TGCGCCAGCAGCTTTTCAGGGGGATTCGAGACCCAGTACTTC.

CDR3 in DNA: TGTGCCTGGAGGGGGGAGGCTAGCAATCAGCCCCAGCATTTT. This sequence encodes CAWRGEASNQPQHF. The rearrangement joins TRBV30 to TRBJ1-5; D is possibly TRBD1 (5 bases). CDR3 length: 14 residues. CDR1 is GTSNPN, CDR2 SVGIG, per germline (reference sequence). The germline V and J ends were trimmed by 3 bases and 0 bases, with 9 bases remaining between them.

V and J are TRBV9 and TRBJ2-7; TRBD1 aligns across 9 bases. Trimming took 3 bases from V and 3 from J; bases not matched to a gene: 10. CDR3 length equals 16 residues. Germline V CDR1 and CDR2: SGDLS, YYNGEE. The CDR3 reads CASSAGGGTGIYEQYF. CDR3 nucleotides: TGTGCCAGCAGCGCAGGAGGAGGGACAGGGATCTACGAGCAGTACTTC.

The chain carries TRBV19 and TRBJ1-2; D is unclear. V was clipped by 5 bases and J by 4 bases, with 11 bases between them. Germline V gene data show CDR1 as LNHDA and CDR2 as SQIVND (reference sequence). The CDR3 consists of 13 residues. CDR3 in DNA: TGTGCCAGTAGTTGGGAGCAACTCTATGGCTACACCTTC. It is translated as CASSWEQLYGYTF.

This clonotype has ten or more counts. The chain couples TRBV5-1 to TRBJ1-5; D is undetermined. The CDR3 runs 14 residues. V was cut by 4 bases and J by 2 bases, with 10 bases left in between. The germline V gene has CDR1 SGHRS and CDR2 YFSETQ. DNA for the CDR3: TGCGCCAGCAGCATCGGAGGCCGCAATCAGCCCCAGCATTTT. It is translated as CASSIGGRNQPQHF.

Many counts were recorded for this clonotype. The genes are TRBV28 and TRBJ2-7, with TRBD2 matching 11 bases. V lost 5 bases, J lost 3 bases, and 9 bases stayed unmatched. The CDR3 is 16 residues long. CDR1 MDHEN and CDR2 SYDVKM come from the germline V gene. DNA for the CDR3: TGTGCCAGCAGTCGTAGACTAGCGGGATTGTTCTACGAGCAGTACTTC. This translates into CASSRRLAGLFYEQYF.

In this sample, this clonotype turned up many times. The chain links TRBV12-3 or TRBV12-4 to TRBJ1-6, with 7 bases that match TRBD1. V shed 3 bases, J shed 8 bases, and the junction held 1 base outside the gene matches. CDR3 size: 13 residues. Here the CDR3 DNA reads TGTGCCAGCAGTTTTACAGGGGATTCACCCCTCCACTTT. It translates to CASSFTGDSPLHF.

As concerns this clonotype: Sequence at one end of the junction differs from germline and may be a read error. This rearrangement joins TRBV11-1 to TRBJ2-7, with TRBD1 as a possible D gene (8 bases). This CDR3 has 14 amino acids. Germline CDR1 is SGHAT and CDR2 is FQDESV (reference sequence). The CDR3 sequence: CASSLTSLQGGMNF. CDR3 in DNA: TGTGCCAGCAGCTTAACTTCCCTACAGGGGGGGATGAACTTC.

The rearrangement joins TRBV6-2 or TRBV6-3 to TRBJ1-1; possibly TRBD1 for D (6 bases). The V and J ends lost 4 bases and 0 bases respectively, with 12 bases between them. The CDR3 length is 15 residues. Per the germline V gene, CDR1 is MNHEY and CDR2 is SVGEGT. The CDR3 region has the DNA TGTGCCAGCAGTTCAGTAGGGGGTATGAACACTGAAGCTTTCTTT. Encoded protein: CASSSVGGMNTEAFF.

This clonotype was detected ten times or more. V and J are TRBV3-1 and TRBJ2-7, with 7 bases that match TRBD2. The CDR3 runs to 14 residues. Germline CDR1 LGHDT, CDR2 YNNKEL (reference sequence). With V trimmed by 1 base and J by 4 bases, 4 bases remained unmatched. CDR3 bases: TGTGCCAGCAGCCAAGCGGGAGGTCTATACGAGCAGTACTTC. Its translation: CASSQAGGLYEQYF.

The sample holds many counts of this clonotype. CDR3 loop: CASSQDRWGTEAFF. The CDR3 bases are TGTGCCAGTAGTCAGGATCGGTGGGGCACTGAAGCTTTCTTT. The chain uses TRBV19 and TRBJ1-1; D not certain. V lost 5 bases to trimming and J lost 4 bases, with 14 bases between them. The germline CDR1 and CDR2 sequences are LNHDA and SQIVND (reference sequence). This CDR3 region has 14 residues.

The V and J genes are TRBV24-1 and TRBJ2-2; 7 positions match TRBD2. Looked up from germline, CDR1 is KGHDR and CDR2 is SFDVKD. The length of the CDR3 is 15 residues. V gave up 3 bases and J gave up 3 bases; unmatched junction bases: 3. CDR3 protein: CATSDSGTYTGELFF. Here the CDR3 DNA reads TGTGCCACCAGTGATAGCGGGACCTACACCGGGGAGCTGTTTTTT.

This clonotype has a handful of counts. The chain couples TRBV19 to TRBJ2-7; D is perhaps TRBD2 (6 bases). The CDR3 totals 15 residues. The V gene's germline CDR1 is LNHDA and CDR2 SQIVND (reference sequence). Between the trimmed V and J ends, which lost 2 bases and 3 bases, there was a span of 14 bases. CDR3 sequence reads: CASSISGRPYYEQYF. DNA of the CDR3: TGTGCCAGTAGTATAAGTGGGAGGCCTTACTACGAGCAGTACTTC.

There are many counts of this clonotype. The chain is built from TRBV2 and TRBJ2-7; TRBD2 matches at 9 bases. V shed 7 bases and J 4 bases; nucleotides not matched to a gene: 11. The CDR3 is 15 amino acids. From germline, CDR1 is SNHLY and CDR2 FYNNEI. The CDR3 sequence: CASTTSPSGIYEQYF. The CDR3 nucleotides read TGTGCCAGCACCACATCCCCTAGCGGGATTTACGAGCAGTACTTC.

This clonotype was seen a few times. Given the absence of the conserved phenylalanine or tryptophan at the CDR3 end, a read error is likely. Because the CDR3's place on the DNA is in doubt, the DNA is left out and the CDR3 is given as listed by TCRdb. This chain links TRBV2 with TRBJ2-7; the D segment call TRBD2 is taken from the table without a DNA check. CDR1 SNHLY and CDR2 FYNNEI come from the germline V gene. Inclusive of both ends, the CDR3 amounts to 12 amino acids. This CDR3 reads CASSEVVRRLYS.

This clonotype came up a few times. The chain couples TRBV4-1 to TRBJ1-1, with D unresolved. Germline V gene data show CDR1 as MGHRA and CDR2 as YSYEKL. CDR3 size: 15 residues. V shed 1 base and J shed 1 base, with 10 bases lying between them. CDR3 sequence: CASSQVISQNTEAFF. The CDR3 nucleotides read TGCGCCAGCAGCCAAGTCATTTCACAGAACACTGAAGCTTTCTTT.

This clonotype has a handful of counts. This chain links TRBV29-1 with TRBJ1-1; no clear D. Germline assignment: CDR1 SQVTM and CDR2 ANQGSEA. CDR3 length: 14 amino acids. Trimming removed 5 bases from V and 0 bases from J, with 13 bases in between. The CDR3 DNA follows: TGCAGCGTTAAGAGGACGGCCTTGAACACTGAAGCTTTCTTT. It translates to CSVKRTALNTEAFF.

This sequence joins TRBV19 and TRBJ2-7; no definite D call. The CDR3 runs 12 residues. Germline values: CDR1 LNHDA, CDR2 SQIVND (reference sequence). V lost 4 bases, J lost 2 bases, and 6 bases lay in between. The DNA of the CDR3 is TGTGCCAGTAGTAGGGATACCTACGAGCAGTACTTC. It specifies CASSRDTYEQYF.

In its sample, this clonotype was seen a few times. V is TRBV11-1 and J is TRBJ2-4; 10 bases are a match to TRBD1. CDR1 and CDR2 (germline): SGHAT, FQDESV (reference sequence). V shed 4 bases, J shed 13 bases, and the junction held 7 bases outside the gene matches. The CDR3 spans 13 residues. The CDR3 DNA sequence: TGTGCCAGCAGCTCGGGACAGGGGACGCCACAGTACTTC. It specifies CASSSGQGTPQYF.